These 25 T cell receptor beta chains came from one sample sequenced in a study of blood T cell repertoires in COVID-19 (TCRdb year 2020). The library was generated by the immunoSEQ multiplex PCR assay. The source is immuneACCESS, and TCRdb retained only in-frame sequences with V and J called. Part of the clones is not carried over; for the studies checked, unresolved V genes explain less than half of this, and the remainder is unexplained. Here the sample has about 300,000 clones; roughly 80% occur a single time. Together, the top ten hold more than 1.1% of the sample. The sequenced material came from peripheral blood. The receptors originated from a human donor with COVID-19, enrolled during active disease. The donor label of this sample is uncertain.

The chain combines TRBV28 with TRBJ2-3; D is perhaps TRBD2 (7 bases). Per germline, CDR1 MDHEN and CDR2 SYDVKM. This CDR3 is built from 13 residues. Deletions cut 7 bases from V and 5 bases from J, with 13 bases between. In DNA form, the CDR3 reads TGTGCCAGCAACGGCGGGGGCAGAGATACGCAGTATTTT. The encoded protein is CASNGGGRDTQYF. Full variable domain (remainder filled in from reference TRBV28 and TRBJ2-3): DVKVTQSSRYLVKRTGEKVFLECVQDMDHENMFWYRQDPGLGLRLIYFSYDVKMKEKGDIPEGYSVSREKKERFSLILESASTNQTSMYLCASNGGGRDTQYFGPGTRLTVL.

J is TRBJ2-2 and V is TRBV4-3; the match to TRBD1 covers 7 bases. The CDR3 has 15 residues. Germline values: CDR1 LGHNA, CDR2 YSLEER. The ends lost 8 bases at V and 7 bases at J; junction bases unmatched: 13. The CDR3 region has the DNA TGCGCCAGCTGCCCCAGAGGGACAGTTGGCGGGGAGCTGTTTTTT. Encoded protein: CASCPRGTVGGELFF.

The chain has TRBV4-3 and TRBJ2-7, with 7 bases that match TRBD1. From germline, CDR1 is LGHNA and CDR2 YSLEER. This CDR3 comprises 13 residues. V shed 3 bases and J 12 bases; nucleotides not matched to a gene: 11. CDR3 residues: CASSHPVPGQWYF. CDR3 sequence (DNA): TGCGCCAGCAGCCACCCCGTGCCGGGACAGTGGTACTTC.

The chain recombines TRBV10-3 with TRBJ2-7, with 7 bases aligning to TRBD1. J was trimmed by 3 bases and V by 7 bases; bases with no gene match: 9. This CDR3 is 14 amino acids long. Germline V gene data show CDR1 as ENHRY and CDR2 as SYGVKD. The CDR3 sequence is CAITTGDQLYEQYF. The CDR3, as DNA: TGTGCCATCACCACAGGGGACCAACTCTACGAGCAGTACTTC.

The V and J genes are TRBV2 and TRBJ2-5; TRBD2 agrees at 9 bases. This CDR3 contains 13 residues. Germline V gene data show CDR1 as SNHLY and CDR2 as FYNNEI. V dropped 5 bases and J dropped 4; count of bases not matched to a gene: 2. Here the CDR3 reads CASSWTSVETQYF. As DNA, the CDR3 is TGTGCCAGCAGTTGGACTAGCGTAGAGACCCAGTACTTC.

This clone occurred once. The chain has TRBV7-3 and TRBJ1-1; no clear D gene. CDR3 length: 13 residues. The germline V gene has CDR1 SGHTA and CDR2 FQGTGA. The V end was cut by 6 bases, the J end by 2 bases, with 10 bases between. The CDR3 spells CASSVGENTEAFF. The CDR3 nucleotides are TGTGCCAGCAGTGTGGGAGAAAACACTGAAGCTTTCTTT.

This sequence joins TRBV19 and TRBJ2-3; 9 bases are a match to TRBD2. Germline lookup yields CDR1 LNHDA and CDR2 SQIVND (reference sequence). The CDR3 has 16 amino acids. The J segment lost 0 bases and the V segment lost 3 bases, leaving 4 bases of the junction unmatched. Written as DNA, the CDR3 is TGTGCCAGTAGTATCTCGACTAGCGGAAGCACAGATACGCAGTATTTT. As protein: CASSISTSGSTDTQYF.

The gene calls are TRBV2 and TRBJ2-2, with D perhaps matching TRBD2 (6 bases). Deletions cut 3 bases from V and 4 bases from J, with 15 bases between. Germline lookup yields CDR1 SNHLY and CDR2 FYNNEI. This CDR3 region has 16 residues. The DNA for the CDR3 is TGTGCCAGCAGTGATACTGGGGGGAGAGGCACCGGGGAGCTGTTTTTT. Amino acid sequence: CASSDTGGRGTGELFF.

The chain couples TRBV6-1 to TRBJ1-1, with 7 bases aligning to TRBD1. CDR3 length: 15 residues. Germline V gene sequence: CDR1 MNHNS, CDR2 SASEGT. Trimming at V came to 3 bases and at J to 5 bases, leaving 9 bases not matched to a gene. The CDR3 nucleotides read TGTGCCAGCAGTGAGCTGACAGGGCGGGGAACTGAAGCTTTCTTT. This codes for CASSELTGRGTEAFF.

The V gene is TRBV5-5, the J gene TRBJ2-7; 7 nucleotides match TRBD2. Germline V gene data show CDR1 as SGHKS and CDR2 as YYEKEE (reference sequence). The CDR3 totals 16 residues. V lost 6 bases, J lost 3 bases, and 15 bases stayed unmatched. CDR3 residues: CASNLSPREDYYEQYF. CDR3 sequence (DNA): TGTGCCAGCAATTTATCCCCCCGGGAGGACTACTACGAGCAGTACTTC.

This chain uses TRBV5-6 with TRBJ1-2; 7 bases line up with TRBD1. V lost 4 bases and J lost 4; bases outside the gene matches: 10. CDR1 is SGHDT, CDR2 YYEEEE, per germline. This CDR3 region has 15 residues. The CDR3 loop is CASSPAPGQIYGYTF. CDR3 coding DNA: TGTGCCAGCAGCCCGGCTCCGGGACAGATCTATGGCTACACCTTC.

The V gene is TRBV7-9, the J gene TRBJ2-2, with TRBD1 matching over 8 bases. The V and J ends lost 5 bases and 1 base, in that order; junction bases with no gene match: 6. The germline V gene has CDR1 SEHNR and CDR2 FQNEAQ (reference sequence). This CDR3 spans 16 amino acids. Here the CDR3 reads CASSVTGTGNTGELFF. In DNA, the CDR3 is TGTGCCAGCAGCGTAACCGGGACAGGGAACACCGGGGAGCTGTTTTTT. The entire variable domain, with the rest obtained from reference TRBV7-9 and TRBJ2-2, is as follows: DTGVSQNPRHKITKRGQNVTFRCDPISEHNRLYWYRQTLGQGPEFLTYFQNEAQLEKSRLLSDRFSAERPKGSFSTLEIQRTEQGDSAMYLCASSVTGTGNTGELFFGEGSRLTVL.

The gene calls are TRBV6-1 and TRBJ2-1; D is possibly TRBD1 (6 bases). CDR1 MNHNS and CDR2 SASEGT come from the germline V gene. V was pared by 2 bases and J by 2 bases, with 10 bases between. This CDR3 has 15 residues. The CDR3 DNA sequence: TGTGCCAGCAGTGAACCGGGGACAACCTACAATGAGCAGTTCTTC. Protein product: CASSEPGTTYNEQFF.

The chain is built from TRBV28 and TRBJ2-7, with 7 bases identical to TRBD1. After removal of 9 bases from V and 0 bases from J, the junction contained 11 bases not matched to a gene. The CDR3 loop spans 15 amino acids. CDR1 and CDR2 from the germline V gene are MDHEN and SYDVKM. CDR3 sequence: CASGSQGISSYEQYF. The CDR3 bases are TGTGCCAGTGGCTCACAGGGGATTAGCTCCTACGAGCAGTACTTC. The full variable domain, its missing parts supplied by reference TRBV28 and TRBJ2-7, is DVKVTQSSRYLVKRTGEKVFLECVQDMDHENMFWYRQDPGLGLRLIYFSYDVKMKEKGDIPEGYSVSREKKERFSLILESASTNQTSMYLCASGSQGISSYEQYFGPGTRLTVT.

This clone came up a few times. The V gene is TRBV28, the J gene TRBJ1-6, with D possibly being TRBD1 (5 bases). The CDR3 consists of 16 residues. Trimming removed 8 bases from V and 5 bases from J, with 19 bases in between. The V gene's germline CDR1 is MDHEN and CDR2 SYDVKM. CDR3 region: CASFWGGKLNNSPLHF. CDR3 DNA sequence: TGTGCCAGCTTTTGGGGGGGGAAATTGAATAATTCACCCCTCCACTTT.

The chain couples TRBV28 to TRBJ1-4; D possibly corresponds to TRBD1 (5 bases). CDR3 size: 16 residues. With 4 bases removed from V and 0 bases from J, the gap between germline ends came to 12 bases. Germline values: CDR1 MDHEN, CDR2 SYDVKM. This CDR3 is CASSSAAGATNEKLFF. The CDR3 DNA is TGTGCCAGCAGTTCCGCAGCGGGGGCAACTAATGAAAAACTGTTTTTT.

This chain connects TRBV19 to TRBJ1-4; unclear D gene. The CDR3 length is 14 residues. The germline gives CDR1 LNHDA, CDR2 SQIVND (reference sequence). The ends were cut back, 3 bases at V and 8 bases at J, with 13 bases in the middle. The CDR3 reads CASSIERLGEKLFF. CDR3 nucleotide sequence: TGTGCCAGTAGTATTGAGCGGTTGGGGGAAAAACTGTTTTTT.

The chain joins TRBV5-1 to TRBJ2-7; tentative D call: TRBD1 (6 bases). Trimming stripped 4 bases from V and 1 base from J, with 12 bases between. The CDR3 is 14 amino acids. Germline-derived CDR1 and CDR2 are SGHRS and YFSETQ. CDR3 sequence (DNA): TGCGCCAGCAGCCCCTCAGGGGAATCCTACGAGCAGTACTTC. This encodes CASSPSGESYEQYF.

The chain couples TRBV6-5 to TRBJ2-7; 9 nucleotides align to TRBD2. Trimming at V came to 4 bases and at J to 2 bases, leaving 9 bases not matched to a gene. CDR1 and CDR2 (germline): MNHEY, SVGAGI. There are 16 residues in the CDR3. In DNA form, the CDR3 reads TGTGCCAGCAGTTTAAGAAGTAGCGGGAGCACCTACGAGCAGTACTTC. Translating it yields CASSLRSSGSTYEQYF.

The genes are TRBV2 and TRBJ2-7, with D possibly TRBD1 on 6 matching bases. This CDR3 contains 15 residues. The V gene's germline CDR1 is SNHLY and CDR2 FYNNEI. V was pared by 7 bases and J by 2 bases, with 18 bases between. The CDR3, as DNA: TGTGCCAGCACCAAGGCCTCAGGGGCCCCCTACGAGCAGTACTTC. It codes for CASTKASGAPYEQYF.

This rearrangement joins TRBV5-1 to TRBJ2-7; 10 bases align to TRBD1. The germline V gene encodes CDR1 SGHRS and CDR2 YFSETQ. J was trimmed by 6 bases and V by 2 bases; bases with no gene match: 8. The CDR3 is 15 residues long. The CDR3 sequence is CASSFGTGEQGEQYF. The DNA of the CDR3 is TGCGCCAGCAGCTTCGGGACAGGGGAGCAGGGCGAGCAGTACTTC.

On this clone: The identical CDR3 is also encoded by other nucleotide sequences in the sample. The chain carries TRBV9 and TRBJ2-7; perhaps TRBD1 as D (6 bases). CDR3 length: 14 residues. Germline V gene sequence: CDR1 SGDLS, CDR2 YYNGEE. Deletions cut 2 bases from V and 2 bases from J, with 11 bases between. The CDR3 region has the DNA TGTGCCAGCAGCGTCGCGACAGGAACCTACGAGCAGTACTTC. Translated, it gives CASSVATGTYEQYF.

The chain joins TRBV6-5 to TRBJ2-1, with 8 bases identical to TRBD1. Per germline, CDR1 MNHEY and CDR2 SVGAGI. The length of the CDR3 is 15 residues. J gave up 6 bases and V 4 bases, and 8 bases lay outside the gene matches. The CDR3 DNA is TGTGCCAGCAGTTCCCTATGGACAGGGCGCAATGAGCAGTTCTTC. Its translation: CASSSLWTGRNEQFF.

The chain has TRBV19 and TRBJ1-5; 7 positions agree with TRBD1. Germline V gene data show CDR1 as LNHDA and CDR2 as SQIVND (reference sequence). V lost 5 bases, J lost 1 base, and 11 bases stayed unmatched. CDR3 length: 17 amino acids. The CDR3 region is CASSPLTGLQSNQPQHF. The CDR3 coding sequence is TGTGCCAGTAGTCCCCTGACAGGGTTACAAAGCAATCAGCCCCAGCATTTT. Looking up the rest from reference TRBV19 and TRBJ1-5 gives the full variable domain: DGGITQSPKYLFRKEGQNVTLSCEQNLNHDAMYWYRQDPGQGLRLIYYSQIVNDFQKGDIAEGYSVSREKKESFPLTVTSAQKNPTAFYLCASSPLTGLQSNQPQHFGDGTRLSIL.

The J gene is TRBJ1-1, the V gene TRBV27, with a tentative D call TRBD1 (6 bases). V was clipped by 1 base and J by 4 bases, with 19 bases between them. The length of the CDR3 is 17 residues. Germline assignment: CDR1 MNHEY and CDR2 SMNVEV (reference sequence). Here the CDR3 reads CASSLWRGVGGGTEAFF. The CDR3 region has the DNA TGTGCCAGCAGTTTATGGAGGGGGGTGGGCGGGGGCACTGAAGCTTTCTTT.